This T cell receptor (delta chain) was found in a study of gamma-delta T cells after stem cell transplantation. The CDR3 consists of 23 residues. The germline V gene has CDR1 TSWWSYY and CDR2 QGS. Trimming at V came to 2 bases and at J to 0 bases, leaving 20 bases not matched to a gene. TCRdb fed the RT-PCR reads to CATT. The sample lists under 8,000 delta-chain clones; approximately 14% were seen once. The chain is built from TRDV1 and TRDJ2, with 11 bases lining up with TRDD3. The specimen sequenced was gamma-delta T cells. The receptor was isolated from a human donor. It is not recorded whose cells these are; they may come from a transplant donor. The CDR3 DNA reads TGTGCTCTTGGGGAAGGAGGTTCCTACTCGAGACTGGGGGATATAGCTTTGACAGCACAACTCTTCTTT. As protein: CALGEGGSYSRLGDIALTAQLFF.